This TCR beta chain was identified in a study of shared clonotypes between healthy human individuals. TCRdb's copy holds only in-frame clones and misses some; the assay was immunoSEQ multiplex PCR. Among millions of clones, approximately 94% were seen once, and the ten largest hold 0.13% to 0.15%. CDR3 size: 13 residues. CDR1 LNHDA and CDR2 SQIVND come from the germline V gene (reference sequence). Trimming at V came to 5 bases and at J to 8 bases, leaving 5 bases not matched to a gene. Nashville, Tennessee was home to all donors, who were Caucasian adults. The CD4+ fraction was divided into a CD45RA+ naive subset and a CD45RA-negative memory subset. This clone was found once.

Material for sequencing was naive CD4+ T cells sorted from blood. The subset: CD45RA+ positively selected. The chain employs TRBV19 and TRBJ2-4, with 8 bases that match TRBD1. The receptor's source is a man between 18 and 29 years old in good health. This chain's CDR3 is CASSAGGSDIQYF. The CDR3 DNA reads as TGTGCCAGTAGTGCAGGGGGCAGTGACATTCAGTACTTC.